A single sample is the source of the 15 T cell receptor beta chains below, sequenced in a study of response to subunit inactivated influenza vaccine. TCRdb processed the RT-PCR reads anew with MiXCR; each CDR3 protein has one entry. The table records under 950,000 distinct CDR3 sequences, about 20% of them present only once. This material consisted of PBMCs from blood, taken roughly 5 days after vaccination. The source of these receptors is a man between 50 and 59 years old who received an inactivated influenza vaccine.

The V gene is TRBV5-5, the J gene TRBJ1-3; TRBD1 matches 9 bases. The V and J ends lost 3 bases and 7 bases, in that order; junction bases with no gene match: 8. Germline CDR1 SGHKS, CDR2 YYEKEE (reference sequence). This CDR3 has 15 amino acids. CDR3 DNA sequence: TGTGCCAGCAGCTCCGGGACAGGGATTACGAACACCATATATTTT. Protein sequence: CASSSGTGITNTIYF.

The chain joins TRBV24-1 to TRBJ2-3; no definite D call. V was clipped by 0 bases and J by 0 bases, with 9 bases between them. CDR3 length equals 16 residues. CDR1 and CDR2 (germline): KGHDR, SFDVKD. The CDR3 sequence: CATSDLRAQSTDTQYF. As DNA, the CDR3 is TGTGCCACCAGTGATTTGAGGGCGCAAAGCACAGATACGCAGTATTTT.

In its sample, this clonotype was seen a few times. V is TRBV7-9 and J is TRBJ1-1, with TRBD1 as a possible D gene (5 bases). Per the germline V gene, CDR1 is SEHNR and CDR2 is FQNEAQ (reference sequence). V dropped 1 base and J dropped 1 base, with 13 bases sitting between them. The CDR3 extends over 16 amino acids. The CDR3 coding sequence is TGTGCCAGCAGCTTAGTGGTGTACGGACAGAACACTGAAGCTTTCTTT. It specifies CASSLVVYGQNTEAFF.

This clonotype was observed a handful of times. The V call is TRBV20-1, the J call TRBJ2-7, with 7 bases matching TRBD1. Per the germline V gene, CDR1 is DFQATT and CDR2 is SNEGSKA (reference sequence). Germline trimming cut 7 bases from V and 5 bases from J; bases unmatched to any gene: 5. The CDR3 totals 11 residues. CDR3: CSVQQGNEQYF. CDR3 DNA: TGCAGTGTTCAACAGGGGAACGAGCAGTACTTC.

V is TRBV29-1 and J is TRBJ2-3; TRBD1 agrees at 7 bases. The CDR3 has 13 amino acids. V lost 7 bases to trimming and J lost 0 bases; unmatched junction nucleotides: 4. Germline V gene lookup returns CDR1 SQVTM and CDR2 ANQGSEA. CDR3 coding DNA: TGCAGCGGTCGACAGGGAAGCACAGATACGCAGTATTTT. As protein: CSGRQGSTDTQYF.

This chain joins TRBV6-5 and TRBJ2-1; no clear D gene. CDR3 length: 14 residues. The germline V gene encodes CDR1 MNHEY and CDR2 SVGAGI. The V end lost 0 bases, the J end lost 9 bases, and 12 bases lay between the germline ends. CDR3 sequence (DNA): TGTGCCAGCAGTTACTCGATACTACATGGTGAGCAGTTCTTC. This translates into CASSYSILHGEQFF.

The V call is TRBV5-5, the J call TRBJ2-1; 11 bases match TRBD2. Looked up from germline, CDR1 is SGHKS and CDR2 is YYEKEE (reference sequence). V trimming: 4 bases; J trimming: 6 bases; junction bases outside the gene matches: 6. The CDR3 covers 15 residues. CDR3 loop: CASSLIAGGGNEQFF. The CDR3 bases are TGTGCCAGCAGCCTAATAGCGGGAGGGGGCAATGAGCAGTTCTTC.

The table lists this clonotype with a few counts. The V call is TRBV7-2, the J call TRBJ2-3; the D is unclear. Per germline, CDR1 SGHTA and CDR2 FQGNSA. The V end was cut by 4 bases, the J end by 6 bases, with 11 bases between. This CDR3 has 13 residues. For the CDR3, the DNA is TGTGCCAGCAGCTATGCAGGCGGCGATACGCAGTATTTT. Translating it yields CASSYAGGDTQYF.

This clonotype was recorded a few times. This chain links TRBV4-1 with TRBJ2-4; 7 positions agree with TRBD2. CDR1 and CDR2 from the germline V gene are MGHRA and YSYEKL. This CDR3 contains 15 residues. Germline trimming cut 0 bases from V and 4 bases from J; bases unmatched to any gene: 3. CDR3: CASSQDWGGKNIQYF. CDR3 nucleotide sequence: TGCGCCAGCAGCCAAGATTGGGGGGGAAAAAACATTCAGTACTTC.

V and J are TRBV9 and TRBJ2-5; 15 bases map to TRBD2. The CDR3 loop spans 17 amino acids. J gave up 4 bases and V 2 bases, and 6 bases lay outside the gene matches. Germline CDR1 reads SGDLS; CDR2 reads YYNGEE. CDR3 loop: CASSVGLAGGFGETQYF. In nucleotides, the CDR3 is TGTGCCAGCAGCGTTGGACTAGCGGGAGGGTTCGGAGAGACCCAGTACTTC.

The chain recombines TRBV3-1 with TRBJ2-5; D unresolved. The CDR3 length is 12 residues. The germline gives CDR1 LGHDT, CDR2 YNNKEL (reference sequence). Between the trimmed V and J ends, which lost 0 bases and 6 bases, there was a span of 5 bases. CDR3: CASSQDHQTQYF. CDR3 DNA: TGTGCCAGCAGCCAAGATCATCAGACCCAGTACTTC.

The rearrangement links TRBV5-1 to TRBJ2-3, with 10 bases aligning to TRBD1. CDR3 length: 15 residues. The germline CDR1 and CDR2 sequences are SGHRS and YFSETQ. V was clipped by 4 bases and J by 3 bases; unmatched bases: 5. The CDR3 sequence: CASSMGQGKTDTQYF. The DNA of the CDR3 is TGCGCCAGCAGCATGGGACAGGGGAAGACAGATACGCAGTATTTT.

The chain combines TRBV12-3 or TRBV12-4 with TRBJ2-7, with TRBD1 matching 8 bases. This CDR3 spans 13 amino acids. V lost 6 bases, J lost 5 bases, and 6 bases stayed unmatched. In DNA, the CDR3 is TGTGCCAGCAGACCACAGGGGGGCCACGAGCAGTACTTC. Its protein product is CASRPQGGHEQYF.

The CDR3 region has the DNA TGTGCCAGCAGCCTCCACCTTGGGGAGCTGTTTTTT. Encoded protein: CASSLHLGELFF. The chain is built from TRBV9 and TRBJ2-2, with D unresolved. This CDR3 region has 12 residues. CDR1 is SGDLS and CDR2 is YYNGEE in the germline V gene. Trimming took off 4 bases at V and 8 bases at J, with 9 bases between the two ends. Looking up the rest from reference TRBV9 and TRBJ2-2 gives the full variable domain: DSGVTQTPKHLITATGQRVTLRCSPRSGDLSVYWYQQSLDQGLQFLIQYYNGEERAKGNILERFSAQQFPDLHSELNLSSLELGDSALYFCASSLHLGELFFGEGSRLTVL.

The chain is built from TRBV7-2 and TRBJ2-5; tentative D call: TRBD1 (5 bases). The CDR3 runs to 16 residues. Trimming pared 2 bases from V and 1 base from J, leaving 14 bases between. Germline lookup yields CDR1 SGHTA and CDR2 FQGNSA. The DNA of the CDR3 is TGTGCCAGCAGCTTAAATCCTCCGACAGTCCAAGAGACCCAGTACTTC. Translation: CASSLNPPTVQETQYF.